The entry that follows covers one TCR beta chain sequence. The entry originates in a study of OX40 agonist ivuxolimab in advanced cancers. The V gene end was trimmed by 3 bases and the J gene end by 0 bases; junction bases not matched to a gene: 3. The germline gives CDR1 MDHEN, CDR2 SYDVKM. The CDR3 totals 16 residues. Using immunoSEQ multiplex PCR, the repertoire was profiled, and TCRdb retains in-frame clones only, with some absent. The repertoire has roughly 57,000 clones, less than 85% of them found once; the top ten carry about 13%. The gene calls are TRBV28 and TRBJ2-3; 10 bases line up with TRBD1. Sequencing was performed on CD4+ or CD8+ T cells sorted from blood, taken in a trial of the OX40 agonist ivuxolimab. This sequence originates from an adult with an advanced solid tumor such as melanoma, head and neck, liver or kidney cancer. The CDR3: CASSFRTGGSTDTQYF. CDR3 DNA sequence: TGTGCCAGCAGTTTCCGGACAGGGGGGAGCACAGATACGCAGTATTTT.